A selection of T cell receptor beta chains follows, all from one sample in a study of blood T cell repertoires in COVID-19. Generated by immunoSEQ multiplex PCR, the TCRdb table keeps only in-frame clones and is missing some. The table records 95,000 or so clones, more than 80% of them present only once. The specimen sequenced was peripheral blood. All receptors come from a human donor in a cohort sampled during active COVID-19. Both conserved end residues are part of each CDR3. The order of the fields is D gene, V gene, clone size, J gene, CDR3 DNA, CDR3 protein. A D gene is named only where the DNA matches it firmly. Some rows mark clone size as missing; the rest say once, few, many or name a class of expanded clone.

d_call: NA
v_call: TRBV6-6
clone_size: NA
j_call: TRBJ1-3
cdr3_nt: TGTGCCAGCAGTTTAACAGGGACTGGAAACACCATATATTTT
cdr3_aa: CASSLTGTGNTIYF

d_call: NA
v_call: TRBV9
clone_size: NA
j_call: TRBJ1-1
cdr3_nt: TGTGCCAGCAGCGTACCGTCACAGAACACTGAAGCTTTCTTT
cdr3_aa: CASSVPSQNTEAFF

d_call: TRBD1
v_call: TRBV5-1
clone_size: NA
j_call: TRBJ2-7
cdr3_nt: TGCGCCAGCAGCTTGGGAACAGGGGGAATCTACGAGCAGTACTTC
cdr3_aa: CASSLGTGGIYEQYF

d_call: NA
v_call: TRBV10-2
clone_size: NA
j_call: TRBJ1-1
cdr3_nt: TGCGCCAGCACTGAACAGGGGAACACTGAAGCTTTCTTT
cdr3_aa: CASTEQGNTEAFF

d_call: NA
v_call: TRBV5-6
clone_size: NA
j_call: TRBJ1-1
cdr3_nt: TGTGCCAGCGGCCGTTTGAACACTGAAGCTTTCTTT
cdr3_aa: CASGRLNTEAFF

d_call: TRBD2
v_call: TRBV7-2
clone_size: NA
j_call: TRBJ2-3
cdr3_nt: TGTGCCAGCAGCTTAAAGCGGGGTAGCACAGATACGCAGTATTTT
cdr3_aa: CASSLKRGSTDTQYF

d_call: TRBD1
v_call: TRBV13
clone_size: NA
j_call: TRBJ2-1
cdr3_nt: TGTGCCAGCAGCTTCGAGGGGGCCACCTACAATGAGCAGTTCTTC
cdr3_aa: CASSFEGATYNEQFF

d_call: TRBD2
v_call: TRBV3-1/TRBV3-2
clone_size: NA
j_call: TRBJ2-5
cdr3_nt: TGTGCCAGCAGCCAGGGGACTATACAAGAGACCCAGTACTTC
cdr3_aa: CASSQGTIQETQYF

d_call: TRBD1
v_call: TRBV28
clone_size: once
j_call: TRBJ2-2
cdr3_nt: TGTGCCAGCGGGACAGGGGGCTTTACCGGGGAGCTGTTTTTT
cdr3_aa: CASGTGGFTGELFF

d_call: NA
v_call: TRBV19
clone_size: NA
j_call: TRBJ2-1
cdr3_nt: TGTGCCAGTTCACGAGGGGGGGTCTACAATGAGCAGTTCTTC
cdr3_aa: CASSRGGVYNEQFF

d_call: NA
v_call: TRBV5-4
clone_size: few
j_call: TRBJ2-5
cdr3_nt: TGTGCCAGCAGCGCATGGACAGAAGAGACCCAGTACTTC
cdr3_aa: CASSAWTEETQYF

d_call: TRBD1
v_call: TRBV7-2
clone_size: NA
j_call: TRBJ1-5
cdr3_nt: TGTGCCAGCAGCTTAGCCGGGACAGGACTCAATCAGCCCCAGCATTTT
cdr3_aa: CASSLAGTGLNQPQHF

d_call: TRBD1
v_call: TRBV2
clone_size: few
j_call: TRBJ1-3
cdr3_nt: TGTGCCAGCGTTGAAGGGGGCTATAGTGGAAACACCATATATTTT
cdr3_aa: CASVEGGYSGNTIYF

d_call: TRBD1
v_call: TRBV6-2/TRBV6-3
clone_size: NA
j_call: TRBJ1-1
cdr3_nt: TGTGCCAGCAGTTACCCCTTCCGAGACAGGGGGCGAGACACTGAAGCTTTCTTT
cdr3_aa: CASSYPFRDRGRDTEAFF

d_call: TRBD1
v_call: TRBV7-9
clone_size: once
j_call: TRBJ1-2
cdr3_nt: TGTGCCAGCAGCCCAGGACAGGGGGCGGCAGGGGGCTACACCTTC
cdr3_aa: CASSPGQGAAGGYTF

d_call: NA
v_call: TRBV4-2
clone_size: few
j_call: TRBJ2-1
cdr3_nt: TGTGCCAGCAGCCAAGATAGAGGGCTAGCGCTTGAGCAGTTCTTC
cdr3_aa: CASSQDRGLALEQFF

d_call: NA
v_call: TRBV4-3
clone_size: NA
j_call: TRBJ2-7
cdr3_nt: TGCGCCAGCAGCCAAGATGGGGCAGGGTCCTACGAGCAGTACTTC
cdr3_aa: CASSQDGAGSYEQYF

d_call: NA
v_call: TRBV4-3
clone_size: NA
j_call: TRBJ1-2
cdr3_nt: TGCGCCAGCAGCCAAGATCTAGGGGAGGGAGGGGGCTACACCTTC
cdr3_aa: CASSQDLGEGGGYTF

d_call: TRBD1
v_call: TRBV2
clone_size: NA
j_call: TRBJ1-2
cdr3_nt: TGTGCCAGCAGCGCCACAGGGGGCAACTATGGCTACACCTTC
cdr3_aa: CASSATGGNYGYTF

d_call: NA
v_call: TRBV7-8
clone_size: few
j_call: TRBJ1-1
cdr3_nt: TGTGCCAGCAGCCGCCTCAATTCGGTGAACACTGAAGCTTTCTTT
cdr3_aa: CASSRLNSVNTEAFF

d_call: NA
v_call: TRBV3-1/TRBV3-2
clone_size: NA
j_call: TRBJ2-1
cdr3_nt: TGTGCCAGCAGCTATTCTGCGGAAAGCTCCTACAATGAGCAGTTCTTC
cdr3_aa: CASSYSAESSYNEQFF

d_call: TRBD1
v_call: TRBV19
clone_size: NA
j_call: TRBJ1-2
cdr3_nt: TGTGCCAGTCTCCCGGGGACAGCTTCTAACTATGGCTACACCTTC
cdr3_aa: CASLPGTASNYGYTF

d_call: TRBD1
v_call: TRBV7-3
clone_size: NA
j_call: TRBJ1-2
cdr3_nt: TGTGCCAGCAGCCTGAGCCGGGACAGGGACCTCACCTTC
cdr3_aa: CASSLSRDRDLTF

d_call: TRBD1
v_call: TRBV14
clone_size: NA
j_call: TRBJ1-1
cdr3_nt: TGTGCCAGCAGCCTACGGACAGGCGGCACTGAAGCTTTCTTT
cdr3_aa: CASSLRTGGTEAFF

d_call: TRBD2
v_call: TRBV18
clone_size: NA
j_call: TRBJ2-2
cdr3_nt: TGTGCCAGCTCACCGCTGGGACTAGCGTCGAACACCGGGGAGCTGTTTTTT
cdr3_aa: CASSPLGLASNTGELFF

d_call: NA
v_call: TRBV18
clone_size: NA
j_call: TRBJ2-5
cdr3_nt: TGTGCCAGCTCACCACGGGGGCAGGGCCAAGAGACCCAGTACTTC
cdr3_aa: CASSPRGQGQETQYF

d_call: NA
v_call: TRBV2
clone_size: NA
j_call: TRBJ1-1
cdr3_nt: TGTGGCACATTCCTGGGGGCGCGGAACACTGAAGCTTTCTTT
cdr3_aa: CGTFLGARNTEAFF